This T cell receptor (beta chain) was found in a study of T-cell memory formation after mild COVID-19 (dated by TCRdb to about 2021). A note on the overall study: TCR sequence clusters from the two donors were largely donor specific. T-cell clones expanding and contracting after mild COVID-19 in two donors were tracked by longitudinal TCRalpha and TCRbeta repertoire sequencing. The cohort was made up of two young adult volunteers, one female and one male, who were previously healthy.

PBMCs were isolated by Ficoll-Paque density gradient centrifugation. The CDR3 spans 13 residues, from the cysteine through the phenylalanine. Solely the CDR3 DNA is kept, with 39 bases framed from the first base. For CDR1 and CDR2, the germline V gene lists SGHRS and YFSETQ. The V end gives up 5 bases and the J end 7 bases, leaving 4 bases in the junction not matched to a gene. This clonotype has more than one count but fewer than ten. The antigen it recognizes is unknown. No much larger clonotype is one base removed from it; base qualities were not supplied. Sequencing was carried out with an Illumina NovaSeq 6000. TCRalpha and TCRbeta cDNA libraries were constructed by 5'RACE with constant-segment primers, with sample barcodes and unique molecular identifiers being introduced. Trizol reagent was used to extract RNA from every sample. Amplification of the libraries took two PCR steps, and the second step added a second sample barcode plus Illumina TruSeq adapters. Sequencing of the libraries was done on an Illumina NovaSeq, producing 2 x 150 bp paired-end reads. From the authors' description of their analysis: With migec v1.2.7, reads were demultiplexed and then collapsed into UMI-guided consensus sequences. Using mixcr v2.1.11, the UMI consensuses were aligned to TRA and TRB V and J templates and assembled into clonotypes. A clonotype was counted as expanded or contracted only if both edgeR and NoisET called the change significant, with noise models trained on biological replicates. For edgeR calls, the cutoffs were a false discovery rate-adjusted p below 0.01 and a log2 fold-change threshold of 1. As an exploratory analysis of dynamics, PCA with hierarchical clustering was applied to max-normalized trajectories of the 1000 most abundant clonotypes. Separately sequenced CD4+ and CD8+ repertoires were used to assign the CD4 or CD8 phenotype of responding clones. Clones were called with MiXCR by TCRdb after fastp trimmed the public reads at Q25, and only in-frame beta chains were retained. Entries are consolidated by CDR3 protein sequence, retaining the most common genes and DNA. TCRdb, not the authors, supplied the V and J calls. Recorded for this sample are about 470,000 distinct CDR3 sequences; roughly 25% of them occurred a single time. The top ten constitute roughly an eighth of the sample.

What the research found in general, with its limitations: The second-wave clones that peaked on day 37 were not confirmed to be SARS-CoV-2 specific. Contracting CD4+ clones turned up mainly in the CM and EM memory subsets, whereas EMRA was where CD8+ clones were enriched. The study included only a couple of mild cases, and larger cohorts that include severe cases with pre-infection samples were judged to be necessary. From day 15 to 85, contracting clones showed balanced CD4/CD8 phenotypes, whereas a second wave of clones that expanded from day 15 to 37 leaned towards CD4+. The detection of some responding clones in pre-infection memory suggests that pre-existing cross-reactive memory T cells joined the SARS-CoV-2 response.

Sequences were obtained from PBMCs or a T cell subset sorted from them (not recorded which). This sequence was found in an adult woman who had mild COVID-19 (a few samples of this study predate the infection). The sample titles of this study are shuffled in the database, so cell type and time point are left out; the donor was told from shared clones. The receptor chain draws on TRBV5-1 and TRBJ1-1; 11 bases in between match TRBD1. The CDR3 here reads CASRTGTGGEAFF. The DNA is as follows: TGCGCCAGCAGAACCGGGACAGGGGGTGAAGCTTTCTTT. With all but the CDR3 taken from the reference TRBV5-1 and TRBJ1-1 genes, the full variable domain is: KAGVTQTPRYLIKTRGQQVTLSCSPISGHRSVSWYQQTPGQGLQFLFEYFSETQRNKGNFPGRFSGRQFSNSRSEMNVSTLELGDSALYLCASRTGTGGEAFFGQGTRLTVV.